A single sample is the source of the 21 T cell receptor beta chains below, sequenced in a study of T cell repertoires in cytomegalovirus infection. Their antigen targets remain unknown. TCRdb passed the reads through MiXCR, listing each CDR3 protein once. The profile shows about 140,000 distinct CDR3 sequences, approximately 30% of them singletons. The material sequenced was CD8+ T cells from cultured PBMCs, taken from culture after CMV antigen stimulation. Receptors originate from a human donor in good health (CMV status not recorded). Some clones in this sample may be carry-over from other donors' samples.

This chain joins TRBV28 and TRBJ1-1; the match to TRBD1 covers 9 bases. CDR1 MDHEN and CDR2 SYDVKM come from the germline V gene. This CDR3 comprises 16 residues. The trim removed 8 bases at V and 4 bases at J, leaving 14 bases unmatched. The CDR3 region has the DNA TGTGCCAGCGCAATTGAACTTGGGACAGGGATCACTGAAGCTTTCTTT. This sequence encodes CASAIELGTGITEAFF.

This clonotype showed up just a few times. The chain combines TRBV27 with TRBJ1-4; D is perhaps TRBD1 (6 bases). The CDR3 sequence is 15 residues long. With 4 bases removed from V and 1 base from J, the gap between germline ends came to 10 bases. Per the germline V gene, CDR1 is MNHEY and CDR2 is SMNVEV (reference sequence). The CDR3 DNA follows: TGTGCCAGCAGTTACTCACAGGGAACTAATGAAAAACTGTTTTTT. Translation gives CASSYSQGTNEKLFF.

The chain combines TRBV28 with TRBJ1-1; no clear D gene. CDR3 size: 13 residues. The V end was cut by 4 bases, the J end by 2 bases, with 8 bases between. CDR1 is MDHEN, CDR2 SYDVKM, per germline. Here the CDR3 reads CASSYVINTEAFF. The DNA of the CDR3 is TGTGCCAGCAGTTATGTGATAAACACTGAAGCTTTCTTT.

The rearrangement uses TRBV9 and TRBJ1-1, with 8 bases fitting TRBD1. CDR3 length: 16 residues. From germline, CDR1 is SGDLS and CDR2 YYNGEE. After removal of 0 bases from V and 3 bases from J, the junction contained 7 bases not matched to a gene. In DNA form, the CDR3 reads TGTGCCAGCAGCGTAGGGACCGCAGGGGGCTACACTGAAGCTTTCTTT. It encodes CASSVGTAGGYTEAFF.

This clonotype was seen more than once but under ten times. The rearrangement joins TRBV19 to TRBJ1-1; a possible D gene is TRBD1 (5 bases). This CDR3 is built from 16 residues. Germline values: CDR1 LNHDA, CDR2 SQIVND (reference sequence). V was clipped by 7 bases and J by 6 bases, with 24 bases between them. The CDR3: CASTQPDAGRTAEAFF. CDR3 in DNA: TGTGCCAGTACCCAACCAGATGCAGGGAGAACGGCTGAAGCTTTCTTT.

This clonotype was recorded a few times. The rearrangement uses TRBV5-1 and TRBJ2-3; TRBD2 is a possible D gene (6 bases). Germline loops: CDR1 SGHRS, CDR2 YFSETQ. Trimming left V 4 bases short and J 2 bases short, with 11 bases between. This CDR3 region has 14 residues. This CDR3 is CASSRDSYTDTQYF. In DNA form, the CDR3 reads TGCGCCAGCAGCCGGGACTCCTACACAGATACGCAGTATTTT.

The chain links TRBV13 to TRBJ2-2; TRBD1 matches 7 bases. CDR3 length equals 15 residues. The V gene end was trimmed by 3 bases and the J gene end by 6 bases; junction bases not matched to a gene: 7. Germline assignment: CDR1 PRHDT and CDR2 FYEKMQ (reference sequence). The CDR3 protein is CASSFPGQVSGELFF. CDR3 DNA sequence: TGTGCCAGCAGCTTCCCCGGACAGGTTTCCGGGGAGCTGTTTTTT.

This clonotype was recorded many times. The CDR3: CASSSGQGGYRYGYTF. The CDR3 region has the DNA TGTGCCAGCAGCTCGGGACAGGGAGGGTATAGATATGGCTACACCTTC. This chain joins TRBV7-9 and TRBJ1-2; 9 bases are a match to TRBD1. CDR1 and CDR2 from the germline V gene are SEHNR and FQNEAQ (reference sequence). After removal of 4 bases from V and 5 bases from J, the junction contained 11 bases not matched to a gene. The CDR3 totals 16 residues. Variable domain in full (rest from reference TRBV7-9 and TRBJ1-2): DTGVSQNPRHKITKRGQNVTFRCDPISEHNRLYWYRQTLGQGPEFLTYFQNEAQLEKSRLLSDRFSAERPKGSFSTLEIQRTEQGDSAMYLCASSSGQGGYRYGYTFGSGTRLTVV.

The rearrangement links TRBV7-4 to TRBJ2-3; the match to TRBD1 covers 7 bases. The ends lost 4 bases at V and 6 bases at J; junction bases unmatched: 13. Germline V gene sequence: CDR1 SGHVT, CDR2 SQSDAQ. This CDR3 contains 16 residues. DNA for the CDR3: TGTGCCAGCAGCTCCTGGGACAGCGCATCATCGGATACGCAGTATTTT. This translates into CASSSWDSASSDTQYF. Full variable domain (remainder filled in from reference TRBV7-4 and TRBJ2-3): GAGVSQSPRYKVAKRGRDVALRCDSISGHVTLYWYRQTLGQGSEVLTYSQSDAQRDKSGRPSGRFSAERPERSVSTLKIQRTEQGDSAVYLCASSSWDSASSDTQYFGPGTRLTVL.

This clonotype was seen more than once but under ten times. This chain joins TRBV7-2 and TRBJ2-7, with 7 bases aligning to TRBD2. The V and J ends lost 7 bases and 3 bases, in that order; junction bases with no gene match: 6. Germline CDR1 and CDR2: SGHTA and FQGNSA. The CDR3 totals 13 residues. CDR3 loop: CASTLGDYYEQYF. The DNA for the CDR3 is TGTGCCAGCACCTTGGGGGACTACTACGAGCAGTACTTC.

The chain joins TRBV27 to TRBJ2-7, with 9 bases aligning to TRBD2. V dropped 2 bases and J dropped 3; count of bases not matched to a gene: 5. Germline V gives CDR1 MNHEY, CDR2 SMNVEV (reference sequence). The CDR3 has 15 amino acids. CDR3 region: CASSLGAGGLYEQYF. CDR3 sequence (DNA): TGTGCCAGCAGTTTAGGAGCGGGGGGCCTCTACGAGCAGTACTTC.

A word on this clonotype: Germline is not matched at one junction end, which may reflect a read error. The genes are TRBV6-2 or TRBV6-3 and TRBJ2-2; 7 bases are shared with TRBD2. The CDR3 is made up of 15 amino acids. Germline values: CDR1 MNHEY, CDR2 SVGEGT. The CDR3: CASSSAGDPTGKLFF. CDR3 sequence (DNA): TGTGCCAGCAGTTCCGCGGGGGACCCCACCGGGAAGCTGTTTTTT.

In this sample, this clonotype turned up a few times. The chain joins TRBV28 to TRBJ2-2; the match to TRBD2 covers 8 bases. Germline V lookup: CDR1 MDHEN, CDR2 SYDVKM. The CDR3 extends over 13 amino acids. V shed 10 bases and J 4 bases; nucleotides not matched to a gene: 5. CDR3 amino acids: CATTGGGTGELFF. The CDR3 bases are TGTGCCACCACCGGGGGGGGCACCGGGGAGCTGTTTTTT. Supplemented by reference TRBV28 and TRBJ2-2, the full variable domain reads DVKVTQSSRYLVKRTGEKVFLECVQDMDHENMFWYRQDPGLGLRLIYFSYDVKMKEKGDIPEGYSVSREKKERFSLILESASTNQTSMYLCATTGGGTGELFFGEGSRLTVL.

This clonotype was recorded at least ten times. V is TRBV4-1 and J is TRBJ1-5; D is undetermined. V gave up 4 bases and J gave up 2 bases, with 15 bases separating them. CDR3 length: 16 amino acids. The V gene's germline CDR1 is MGHRA and CDR2 YSYEKL. This chain's CDR3 is CASSPQVVWGNQPQHF. In DNA form, the CDR3 reads TGCGCCAGCAGCCCGCAAGTGGTCTGGGGCAATCAGCCCCAGCATTTT.

This chain joins TRBV27 and TRBJ1-4, with D possibly TRBD1 on 5 matching bases. Looked up from germline, CDR1 is MNHEY and CDR2 is SMNVEV (reference sequence). V gave up 2 bases and J gave up 12 bases, with 16 bases separating them. The CDR3 has 14 residues. The CDR3 DNA reads TGTGCCAGCAGTTTAAGCCAGGGTCTAAATCAACTGTTTTTT. Its protein product is CASSLSQGLNQLFF.

The rearrangement uses TRBV7-9 and TRBJ2-1; 7 nucleotides match TRBD1. Germline V CDR1 and CDR2: SEHNR, FQNEAQ (reference sequence). V dropped 5 bases and J dropped 3; count of bases not matched to a gene: 13. There are 17 residues in the CDR3. CDR3 nucleotides: TGTGCCAGCAGCCCCGCGCGAGGGGGCTTAATCTACAATGAGCAGTTCTTC. Protein: CASSPARGGLIYNEQFF.

The chain links TRBV10-3 to TRBJ1-6, with no clear D. CDR1 and CDR2 from the germline V gene are ENHRY and SYGVKD. The CDR3 spans 15 residues. The germline V and J ends were trimmed by 5 bases and 6 bases, with 14 bases remaining between them. CDR3 DNA sequence: TGTGCCATCAGTCCGGATGGAGGCACTAATTCACCCCTCCACTTT. It translates to CAISPDGGTNSPLHF.

This clonotype appeared a few times. The rearrangement links TRBV28 to TRBJ2-4, with a tentative D call TRBD1 (6 bases). This CDR3 contains 14 residues. The germline gives CDR1 MDHEN, CDR2 SYDVKM. Deletions cut 3 bases from V and 12 bases from J, with 18 bases between. The CDR3 coding sequence is TGTGCCAGCAGTTTGACAGGTGTCGGGGCGAGTCAGTACTTC. Protein: CASSLTGVGASQYF. The full variable domain, its missing parts supplied by reference TRBV28 and TRBJ2-4, is DVKVTQSSRYLVKRTGEKVFLECVQDMDHENMFWYRQDPGLGLRLIYFSYDVKMKEKGDIPEGYSVSREKKERFSLILESASTNQTSMYLCASSLTGVGASQYFGAGTRLSVL.

This clonotype came up many times. This sequence joins TRBV12-3 or TRBV12-4 and TRBJ1-4; possible D gene TRBD1, 6 bases. The CDR3 totals 17 residues. Trimming took off 3 bases at V and 11 bases at J, with 25 bases between the two ends. In nucleotides, the CDR3 is TGTGCCAGCAGTTTCGGGGGAGGGGGAACCGCCATTTGGAAACTGTTTTTT. Translated: CASSFGGGGTAIWKLFF.

This clonotype was found a few times. Written as DNA, the CDR3 is TGTGCCAGCAGCCCAAGGACAGGGAGGAATACCTACGAGCAGTACTTC. It yields the protein CASSPRTGRNTYEQYF. This sequence joins TRBV5-6 and TRBJ2-7; 8 nucleotides line up with TRBD1. Trimming at V came to 4 bases and at J to 2 bases, leaving 11 bases not matched to a gene. Germline V lookup: CDR1 SGHDT, CDR2 YYEEEE. CDR3 length: 16 amino acids.

The J gene is TRBJ1-1, the V gene TRBV20-1, with 7 bases lining up with TRBD1. CDR1 DFQATT and CDR2 SNEGSKA come from the germline V gene (reference sequence). V was pared by 6 bases and J by 5 bases, with 6 bases of the junction left unmatched. This CDR3 comprises 12 residues. The CDR3 DNA reads TGCAGTGCCAGACAGGGATGGACTGAAGCTTTCTTT. Its translation is CSARQGWTEAFF.